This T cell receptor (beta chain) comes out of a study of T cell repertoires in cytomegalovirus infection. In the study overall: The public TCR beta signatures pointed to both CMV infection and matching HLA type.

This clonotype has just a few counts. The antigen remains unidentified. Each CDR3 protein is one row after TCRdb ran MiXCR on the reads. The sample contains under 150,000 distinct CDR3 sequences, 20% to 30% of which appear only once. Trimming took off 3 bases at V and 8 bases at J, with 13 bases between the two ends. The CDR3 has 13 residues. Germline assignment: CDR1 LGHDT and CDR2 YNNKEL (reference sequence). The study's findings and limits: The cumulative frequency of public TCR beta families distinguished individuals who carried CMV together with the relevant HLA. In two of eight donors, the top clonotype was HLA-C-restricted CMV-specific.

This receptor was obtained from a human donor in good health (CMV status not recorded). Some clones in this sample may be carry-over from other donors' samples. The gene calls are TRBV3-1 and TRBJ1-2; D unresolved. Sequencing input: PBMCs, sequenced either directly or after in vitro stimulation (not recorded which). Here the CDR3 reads CASSQLGLEGYTF. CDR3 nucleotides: TGTGCCAGCAGCCAGCTAGGGTTAGAGGGCTACACCTTC.